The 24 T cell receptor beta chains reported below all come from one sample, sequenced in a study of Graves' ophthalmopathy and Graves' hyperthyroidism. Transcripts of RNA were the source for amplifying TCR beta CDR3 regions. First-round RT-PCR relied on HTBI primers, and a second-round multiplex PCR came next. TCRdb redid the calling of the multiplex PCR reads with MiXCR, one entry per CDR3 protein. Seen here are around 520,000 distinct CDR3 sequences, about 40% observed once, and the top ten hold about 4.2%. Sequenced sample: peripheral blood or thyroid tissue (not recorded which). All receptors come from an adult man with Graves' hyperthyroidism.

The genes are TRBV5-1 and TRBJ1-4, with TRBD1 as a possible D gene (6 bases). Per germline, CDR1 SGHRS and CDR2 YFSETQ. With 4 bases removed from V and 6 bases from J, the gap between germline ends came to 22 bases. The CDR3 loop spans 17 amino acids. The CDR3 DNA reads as TGCGCCAGCAGCCTCGGCGTACACGGGGGCAGGGATGAAAAACTGTTTTTT. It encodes CASSLGVHGGRDEKLFF.

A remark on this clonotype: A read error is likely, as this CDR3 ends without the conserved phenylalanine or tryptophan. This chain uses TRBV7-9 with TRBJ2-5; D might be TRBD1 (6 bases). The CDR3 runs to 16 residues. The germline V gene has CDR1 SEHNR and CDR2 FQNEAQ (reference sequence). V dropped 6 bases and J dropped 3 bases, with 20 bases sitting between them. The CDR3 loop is CASSFSNRVRKETQYL. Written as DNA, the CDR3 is TGTGCCAGCAGTTTCTCCAACAGGGTCCGTAAAGAGACCCAGTACCTC.

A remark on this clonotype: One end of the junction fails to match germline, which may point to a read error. This chain's CDR3 is CASSVTGTGSSEQYF. The CDR3 bases are TGTGCCAGCAGTGTTACAGGGACAGGGTCCTCCGAGCAGTACTTC. The rearrangement links TRBV2 to TRBJ2-7, with 9 bases fitting TRBD1. CDR1 and CDR2 from the germline V gene are SNHLY and FYNNEI. This CDR3 has 15 amino acids.

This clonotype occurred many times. The chain's CDR3 is CASSRQGEEETQYF. Here the CDR3 DNA reads TGTGCCAGCAGTCGACAGGGGGAAGAAGAGACCCAGTACTTC. The rearrangement uses TRBV2 and TRBJ2-5, with 9 bases identical to TRBD1. This CDR3 is built from 14 residues. In germline, CDR1 is SNHLY, CDR2 FYNNEI. J was trimmed by 3 bases and V by 5 bases; bases with no gene match: 4. Full variable domain (remainder filled in from reference TRBV2 and TRBJ2-5): EPEVTQTPSHQVTQMGQEVILRCVPISNHLYFYWYRQILGQKVEFLVSFYNNEISEKSEIFDDQFSVERPDGSNFTLKIRSTKLEDSAMYFCASSRQGEEETQYFGPGTRLLVL.

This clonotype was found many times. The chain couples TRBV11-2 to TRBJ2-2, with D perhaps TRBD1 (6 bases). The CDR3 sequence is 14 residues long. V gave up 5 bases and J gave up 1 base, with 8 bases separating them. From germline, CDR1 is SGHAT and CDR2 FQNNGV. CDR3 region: CASSKTGNTGELFF. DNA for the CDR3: TGTGCCAGCAGCAAGACAGGGAACACCGGGGAGCTGTTTTTT.

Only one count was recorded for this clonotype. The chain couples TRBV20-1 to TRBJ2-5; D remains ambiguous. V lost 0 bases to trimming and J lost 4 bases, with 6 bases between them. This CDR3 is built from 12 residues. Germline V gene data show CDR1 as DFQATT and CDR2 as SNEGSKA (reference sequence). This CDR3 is CSARDGLETQYF. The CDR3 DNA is TGCAGTGCTAGAGACGGGTTAGAGACCCAGTACTTC.

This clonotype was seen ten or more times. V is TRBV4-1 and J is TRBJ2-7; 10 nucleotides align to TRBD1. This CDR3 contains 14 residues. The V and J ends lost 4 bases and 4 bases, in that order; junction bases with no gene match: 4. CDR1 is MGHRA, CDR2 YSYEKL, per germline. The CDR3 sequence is CASSPGTGEYEQYF. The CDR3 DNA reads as TGCGCCAGCAGCCCCGGGACAGGGGAGTACGAGCAGTACTTC.

CDR3 nucleotides: TGCAGCGTTGGATTCGTGGGCGGCGGTGAAGCTTTCTTT. Its translation is CSVGFVGGGEAFF. This chain joins TRBV29-1 and TRBJ1-1; no reliable D call. Germline V lookup: CDR1 SQVTM, CDR2 ANQGSEA. Trimming removed 4 bases from V and 7 bases from J, with 16 bases in between. The CDR3 loop spans 13 amino acids.

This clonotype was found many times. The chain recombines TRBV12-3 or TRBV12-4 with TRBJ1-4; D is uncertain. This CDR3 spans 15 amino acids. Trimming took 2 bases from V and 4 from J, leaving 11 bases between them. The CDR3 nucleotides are TGTGCCAGCAGTTTAACGTCTGGGGATAATGAAAAACTGTTTTTT. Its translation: CASSLTSGDNEKLFF.

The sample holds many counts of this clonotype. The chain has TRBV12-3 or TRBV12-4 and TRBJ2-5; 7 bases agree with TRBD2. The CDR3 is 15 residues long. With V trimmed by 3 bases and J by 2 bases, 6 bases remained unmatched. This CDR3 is CASSLASGAQETQYF. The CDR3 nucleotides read TGTGCCAGCAGTTTGGCCAGCGGGGCACAAGAGACCCAGTACTTC.

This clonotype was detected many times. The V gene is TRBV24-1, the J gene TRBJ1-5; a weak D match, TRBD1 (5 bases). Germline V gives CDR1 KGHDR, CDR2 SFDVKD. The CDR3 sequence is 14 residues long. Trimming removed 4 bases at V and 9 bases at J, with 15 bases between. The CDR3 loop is CATSDPDTGSPQHF. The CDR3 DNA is TGTGCCACCAGTGACCCGGACACCGGCTCGCCCCAGCATTTT.

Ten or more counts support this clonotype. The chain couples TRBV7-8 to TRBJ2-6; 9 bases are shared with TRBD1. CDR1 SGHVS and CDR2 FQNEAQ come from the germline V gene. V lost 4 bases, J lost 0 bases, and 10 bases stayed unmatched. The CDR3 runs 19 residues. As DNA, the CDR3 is TGTGCCAGCAGCTCACAGGGGGCGCTAGGTTTCTCTGGGGCCAACGTCCTGACTTTC. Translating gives CASSSQGALGFSGANVLTF.

The CDR3 sequence is CASSFLRQGPEAFF. The CDR3 DNA reads TGTGCCAGCAGCTTCCTACGACAGGGTCCTGAAGCTTTCTTT. This sequence joins TRBV5-4 and TRBJ1-1; 7 nucleotides match TRBD1. After removal of 2 bases from V and 6 bases from J, the junction contained 7 bases not matched to a gene. The CDR3 loop spans 14 amino acids. Germline CDR1 and CDR2: SGHNT and YYREEE (reference sequence).

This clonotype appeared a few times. The CDR3, as DNA: TGTGCCAGCAGTTGGGCACCAGTGGGCTGCGAGCAGTACTTC. Amino acids: CASSWAPVGCEQYF. V is TRBV28 and J is TRBJ2-7; D not resolved. Germline V CDR1 and CDR2: MDHEN, SYDVKM. The CDR3 covers 14 residues. With 4 bases removed from V and 6 bases from J, the gap between germline ends came to 16 bases.

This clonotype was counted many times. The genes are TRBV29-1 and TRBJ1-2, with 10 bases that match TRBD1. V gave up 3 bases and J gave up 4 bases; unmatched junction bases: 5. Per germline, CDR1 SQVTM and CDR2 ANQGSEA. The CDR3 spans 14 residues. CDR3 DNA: TGCAGCGTTGAGGGGACAGGGGCTGTCTATGGCTACACCTTC. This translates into CSVEGTGAVYGYTF.

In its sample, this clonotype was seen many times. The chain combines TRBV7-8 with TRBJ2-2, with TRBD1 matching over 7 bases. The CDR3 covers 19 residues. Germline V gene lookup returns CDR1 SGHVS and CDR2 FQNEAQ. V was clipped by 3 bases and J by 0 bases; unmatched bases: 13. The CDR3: CASSFRLTGAGTNTGELFF. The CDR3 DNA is TGTGCCAGCAGCTTTCGATTAACAGGGGCAGGGACGAACACCGGGGAGCTGTTTTTT. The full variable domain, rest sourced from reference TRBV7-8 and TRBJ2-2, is GAGVSQSPRYKVAKRGQDVALRCDPISGHVSLFWYQQALGQGPEFLTYFQNEAQLDKSGLPSDRFFAERPEGSVSTLKIQRTQQEDSAVYLCASSFRLTGAGTNTGELFFGEGSRLTVL.

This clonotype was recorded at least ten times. DNA for the CDR3: TGCGCCAGCAGCCCCATGACCGTTTACAATGAGCAGTTCTTC. It specifies CASSPMTVYNEQFF. The gene calls are TRBV4-1 and TRBJ2-1; D gene unclear. The CDR3 is 14 residues long. Between the trimmed V and J ends, which lost 4 bases and 4 bases, there was a span of 11 bases. Germline V gives CDR1 MGHRA, CDR2 YSYEKL.

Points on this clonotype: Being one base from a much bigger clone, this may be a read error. CDR3 sequence (DNA): TGCGCCAGCAGCTGGGGCCCCGCCGGGGAGCTGTTTTTT. Amino acid sequence: CASSWGPAGELFF. The chain combines TRBV5-1 with TRBJ2-2, with D perhaps matching TRBD1 (5 bases). V was cut by 3 bases and J by 6 bases, with 9 bases left in between. The CDR3 consists of 13 residues. CDR1 SGHRS and CDR2 YFSETQ come from the germline V gene.

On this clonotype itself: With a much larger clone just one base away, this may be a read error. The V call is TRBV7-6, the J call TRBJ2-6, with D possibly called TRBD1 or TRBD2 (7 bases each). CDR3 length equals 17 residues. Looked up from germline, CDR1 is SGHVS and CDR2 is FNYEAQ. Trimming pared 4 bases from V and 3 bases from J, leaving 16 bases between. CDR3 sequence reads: CASSSEPGGVGANVLTF. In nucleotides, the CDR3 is TGTGCCAGCAGCTCGGAACCAGGGGGGGTTGGGGCCAACGTCCTGACTTTC.

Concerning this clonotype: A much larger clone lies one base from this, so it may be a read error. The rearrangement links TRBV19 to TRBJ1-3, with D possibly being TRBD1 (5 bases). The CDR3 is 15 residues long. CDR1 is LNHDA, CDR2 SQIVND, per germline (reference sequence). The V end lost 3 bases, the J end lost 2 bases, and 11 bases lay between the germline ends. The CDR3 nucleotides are TGTGCCAGTAGTATCTCGACAGTCCCTGGAAACACCATATATTTT. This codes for CASSISTVPGNTIYF.

The CDR3 protein is CASALGPNQPQHF. Written as DNA, the CDR3 is TGTGCCAGCGCCCTGGGCCCCAATCAGCCCCAGCATTTT. The chain links TRBV7-2 to TRBJ1-5; D is unclear. The V and J ends lost 8 bases and 3 bases respectively, with 11 bases between them. Germline V lookup: CDR1 SGHTA, CDR2 FQGNSA. The CDR3 extends over 13 amino acids.

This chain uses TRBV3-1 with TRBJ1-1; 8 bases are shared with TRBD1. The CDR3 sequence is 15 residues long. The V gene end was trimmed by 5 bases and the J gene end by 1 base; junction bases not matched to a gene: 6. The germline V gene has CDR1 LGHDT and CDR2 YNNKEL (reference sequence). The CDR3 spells CASSDHGTGNTEAFF. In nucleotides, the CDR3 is TGTGCCAGCAGCGACCACGGGACAGGGAACACTGAAGCTTTCTTT.

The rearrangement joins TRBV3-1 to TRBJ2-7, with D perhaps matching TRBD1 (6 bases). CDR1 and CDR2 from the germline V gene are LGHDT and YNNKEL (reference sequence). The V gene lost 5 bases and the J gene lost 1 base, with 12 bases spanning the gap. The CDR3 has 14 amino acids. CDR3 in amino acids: CASSIGQTSYEQYF. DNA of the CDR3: TGTGCCAGCAGCATCGGACAGACATCCTACGAGCAGTACTTC.

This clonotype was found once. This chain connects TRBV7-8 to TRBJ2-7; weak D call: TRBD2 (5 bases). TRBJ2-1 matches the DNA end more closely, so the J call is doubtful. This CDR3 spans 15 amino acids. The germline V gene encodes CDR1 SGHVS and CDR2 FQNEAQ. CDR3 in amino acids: CASSPLVQTSSEQFF. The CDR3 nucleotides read TGTGCCAGCAGCCCACTAGTCCAAACTTCCAGTGAGCAGTTCTTC.